This T cell receptor (beta chain) came from a study of somatic mutations in cytotoxic T cells in rheumatoid arthritis (dated by TCRdb to 2016 to 2017). Concerning the study at large: A FACSAria II or Sony SH800 was used to flow-sort some V beta antibody-stained T-cell populations at nearly 100% purity, and TCRB sequencing was also done on sorted V beta1+ cells. Whether expanded CD8+ T-cell clones in untreated, newly diagnosed rheumatoid arthritis carry somatic mutations was the study question, and clonality was characterized with TCRB deep sequencing. For about 60 rheumatoid arthritis patients and fewer than 25 healthy controls, TCRB deep sequencing was carried out. The median ages of the patient and control groups were essentially identical.

Overall study results and their limits: CD8+ clonality increased with age in patients (Spearman r of about 0.45) but not in healthy controls. It was unknown which antigens the expanded CD8+ clones targeted, and their absence from virus-specific databases did not exclude viral specificity. The largest CD8+ clone made up more than 20% of CD8+ cells in about an eighth of the 65 patients, and blood and synovial fluid shared several identical CD8+ TCRB sequences. CD8+ T-cell clonality in rheumatoid arthritis patients was not significantly different from that in age-matched healthy controls.

With a median age of around 52 years (range roughly 20-80) and approximately 50% female, the healthy controls consisted of 20 blood donors whose buffy coats were used. Positive magnetic bead selection on an AutoMACS was used to isolate CD4+ and CD8+ cells, with flow cytometry used to check purity. Peripheral blood mononuclear cells were obtained using density gradient separation with Ficoll-Paque PLUS. DNA from CD4-enriched, CD8-enriched or PBMC samples was extracted using Nucleospin Tissue or Tissue XS kits and then quantified on a Qubit 2.0 fluorometer. This clone was found once. No cognate antigen has been identified for it. Base quality data are lacking; no much larger clone is found one base away. Sequencing of TCRB CDR3 was done on genomic DNA with the immunoSEQ assay. Per the source publication's procedure: Analyses were restricted to productive TCRB rearrangements. Defining a clone by its unique TCRB CDR3 sequence, the study calculated clonality as a productive clonality index derived from Shannon entropy. Repertoire overlap for a pair of samples was computed from each clone's template counts relative to total templates per sample. V-gene usage from TCRB sequencing and V-gene usage measured by flow cytometry were correlated (Spearman r of under 0.7). Sourced from immuneACCESS, this table was stored by TCRdb with only in-frame sequences that have V and J called. A share of the clones is absent; for the studies checked, an unresolved V gene accounts for under half, and the remainder has no known explanation. Clonal size and the V and J genes are those of that table, whereas D and trimming came from the DNA. The sample contains approximately 13,000 clones, approximately 69% of them found a single time. The top ten clonotypes cover approximately 9.4% of the sample.

The receptor comes from a man between 65 and 79 years old in good health. The sample comprised CD8+ T cells sorted from blood.

The CDR3 protein: CASSIKGPNTEAFF. The DNA sequence follows: TGTGCCAGTAGTATTAAGGGACCCAACACTGAAGCTTTCTTT. The V and J genes are TRBV19 and TRBJ1-1; TRBD1 might be the D gene, on 5 matching bases. Reading from cysteine to phenylalanine, the CDR3 counts 14 amino acids. CDR3 DNA is the only sequence kept; it has 42 bases, read in frame from the first base. At the junction V is shortened by 3 bases and J by 2 bases, with 10 bases in between. CDR1 LNHDA and CDR2 SQIVND are derived from the germline V gene (reference sequence).